Presented here are 16 T cell receptor beta chains from one specimen sequenced in a study of T cell repertoires in cytomegalovirus infection. TCRdb processed the reads anew with MiXCR; each CDR3 protein has one entry. The sample has 480,000 or so distinct CDR3 sequences, approximately 10% seen once. The specimen sequenced was PBMCs. These receptors originate from a human donor in good health (CMV status not recorded). Some clones in this sample may be carry-over from other donors' samples.

This chain links TRBV12-3 or TRBV12-4 with TRBJ2-7, with TRBD2 as a possible D gene (6 bases). CDR3 length equals 15 residues. Trimming removed 3 bases at V and 4 bases at J, with 16 bases between. The CDR3 sequence: CASSFLASADYEQYF. CDR3 DNA sequence: TGTGCCAGCAGTTTTTTAGCTAGCGCGGATTACGAGCAGTACTTC.

This clonotype was counted once. CDR3 residues: CASSKRTSGLNEQFF. The CDR3 region has the DNA TGTGCCAGCAGTAAACGGACTAGCGGCTTAAATGAGCAGTTCTTC. This chain joins TRBV7-9 and TRBJ2-1; 10 nucleotides line up with TRBD2. This CDR3 is 15 amino acids long. Germline CDR1 is SEHNR and CDR2 is FQNEAQ (reference sequence). V gave up 6 bases and J gave up 7 bases; unmatched junction bases: 9.

This clonotype was recorded at least ten times. This chain connects TRBV10-2 to TRBJ1-5; D unclear. Germline V CDR1 and CDR2: WSHSY, SAAADI. The CDR3 totals 14 residues. Between the trimmed V and J ends, which lost 0 bases and 4 bases, there was a span of 7 bases. CDR3 protein: CASSESWVNQPQHF. The DNA of the CDR3 is TGCGCCAGCAGTGAGTCCTGGGTTAATCAGCCCCAGCATTTT.

In DNA, the CDR3 is TGTGCCAGCAGCTTGCGCCGGGGATTCATGAACACTGAAGCTTTCTTT. It codes for CASSLRRGFMNTEAFF. The V call is TRBV13, the J call TRBJ1-1; D unclear. The germline V and J ends were trimmed by 3 bases and 0 bases, with 14 bases remaining between them. Germline V lookup: CDR1 PRHDT, CDR2 FYEKMQ (reference sequence). CDR3 length: 16 residues.

This clonotype was picked up many times. The rearrangement joins TRBV7-6 to TRBJ2-3; D tentatively reads TRBD1 or TRBD2 (5 bases each). Looked up from germline, CDR1 is SGHVS and CDR2 is FNYEAQ. Trimming removed 3 bases at V and 5 bases at J, with 15 bases between. The CDR3 has 15 residues. CDR3 sequence: CASSFAGRREDTQYF. As DNA, the CDR3 is TGTGCCAGCAGCTTCGCAGGGAGAAGGGAAGATACGCAGTATTTT. Drawing the rest from reference TRBV7-6 and TRBJ2-3, the complete variable domain is GAGVSQSPRYKVTKRGQDVALRCDPISGHVSLYWYRQALGQGPEFLTYFNYEAQQDKSGLPNDRFSAERPEGSISTLTIQRTEQRDSAMYRCASSFAGRREDTQYFGPGTRLTVL.

In its sample, this clonotype was seen many times. The rearrangement joins TRBV6-1 to TRBJ2-1, with D possibly being TRBD1 or TRBD2 (7 bases each). The V gene lost 6 bases and the J gene lost 6 bases, with 15 bases spanning the gap. The CDR3 has 14 residues. Germline V gives CDR1 MNHNS, CDR2 SASEGT. CDR3: CASSGGGGRNEQFF. DNA of the CDR3: TGTGCCAGCAGCGGGGGAGGGGGCCGCAATGAGCAGTTCTTC.

This clonotype has a handful of counts. The chain is built from TRBV10-3 and TRBJ1-5; 7 bases are shared with TRBD1. The germline V gene encodes CDR1 ENHRY and CDR2 SYGVKD. J gave up 6 bases and V 6 bases, and 11 bases lay outside the gene matches. The length of the CDR3 is 15 residues. CDR3 DNA sequence: TGTGCCATCAGGGATAATACAGGGGCTGGTCAGCCCCAGCATTTT. Translating it yields CAIRDNTGAGQPQHF.

There are many counts of this clonotype. The genes are TRBV11-2 and TRBJ2-3; 7 positions match TRBD2. Germline trimming cut 7 bases from V and 5 bases from J; bases unmatched to any gene: 12. Germline lookup yields CDR1 SGHAT and CDR2 FQNNGV. The CDR3 is 15 residues long. The CDR3 region is CASTYLGGYRDTQYF. Here the CDR3 DNA reads TGTGCCAGCACATATCTCGGGGGGTATAGAGATACGCAGTATTTT.

This clonotype occurred a few times. This chain uses TRBV18 with TRBJ2-1; D ambiguous. Trimming took off 3 bases at V and 4 bases at J, with 16 bases between the two ends. Germline CDR1 and CDR2: KGHSH and LQKENI. The CDR3 is 16 amino acids. For the CDR3, the DNA is TGTGCCAGCTCACCCCGCTGGGCCCCCGGGTACAATGAGCAGTTCTTC. Translating it yields CASSPRWAPGYNEQFF. Supplemented by reference TRBV18 and TRBJ2-1, the full variable domain reads NAGVMQNPRHLVRRRGQEARLRCSPMKGHSHVYWYRQLPEEGLKFMVYLQKENIIDESGMPKERFSAEFPKEGPSILRIQQVVRGDSAAYFCASSPRWAPGYNEQFFGPGTRLTVL.

This clonotype has a handful of counts. The chain combines TRBV19 with TRBJ2-1; TRBD1 aligns across 11 bases. This CDR3 comprises 16 residues. Germline loops: CDR1 LNHDA, CDR2 SQIVND (reference sequence). Unmatched junction bases numbered 5, after V lost 0 bases and J lost 7 bases. The CDR3 DNA follows: TGTGCCAGTAGTATAGATGGACAGGGGGCGTGGAATGAGCAGTTCTTC. Its translation: CASSIDGQGAWNEQFF.

J is TRBJ2-5 and V is TRBV12-3 or TRBV12-4; the D is unclear. This CDR3 has 13 amino acids. V dropped 6 bases and J dropped 4 bases, with 12 bases sitting between them. The DNA for the CDR3 is TGTGCCAGCAGCGTAGTAGGCGCAGAGACCCAGTACTTC. Its translation is CASSVVGAETQYF.

This clonotype was recorded at least ten times. The chain links TRBV2 to TRBJ1-5; D gene uncertain. Trimming shortened V by 7 bases and J by 1 base, and 11 bases separated the two germline ends. This CDR3 is built from 14 residues. In germline, CDR1 is SNHLY, CDR2 FYNNEI. CDR3: CASTRGNSNQPQHF. The CDR3 nucleotides are TGTGCCAGCACCCGAGGAAACAGCAATCAGCCCCAGCATTTT.

The chain couples TRBV29-1 to TRBJ2-3, with D possibly TRBD2 on 6 matching bases. V dropped 7 bases and J dropped 0 bases, with 14 bases sitting between them. Germline CDR1 and CDR2: SQVTM and ANQGSEA. This CDR3 has 14 residues. The CDR3 region is CSALEGTSTDTQYF. CDR3 coding DNA: TGCAGCGCACTAGAGGGGACTAGCACAGATACGCAGTATTTT.

This clonotype was detected many times. The rearrangement links TRBV7-2 to TRBJ2-7, with 11 bases that match TRBD2. The CDR3 has 17 residues. Germline V gene data show CDR1 as SGHTA and CDR2 as FQGNSA. V trimming: 5 bases; J trimming: 2 bases; junction bases outside the gene matches: 11. The DNA of the CDR3 is TGTGCCAGCAGCCGCGGACTAGCGGGCTCAAAGGCCTACGAGCAGTACTTC. Its translation: CASSRGLAGSKAYEQYF.

This chain uses TRBV20-1 with TRBJ2-2, with D possibly TRBD1 on 6 matching bases. The CDR3 runs 14 residues. Looked up from germline, CDR1 is DFQATT and CDR2 is SNEGSKA (reference sequence). V dropped 5 bases and J dropped 7 bases, with 17 bases sitting between them. The CDR3 nucleotides are TGCAGTGCTCCCACTGACAGGTCCCACGGGGAGCTGTTTTTT. It encodes CSAPTDRSHGELFF.

The chain uses TRBV9 and TRBJ2-5; the D is unclear. The CDR3 length is 13 residues. With 0 bases removed from V and 5 bases from J, the gap between germline ends came to 8 bases. Germline V lookup: CDR1 SGDLS, CDR2 YYNGEE. CDR3 DNA: TGTGCCAGCAGCGTAGGCGAGGTGGAGACCCAGTACTTC. It codes for CASSVGEVETQYF.